Given below is one TCR beta chain in context. Its antigen remains unknown. This sample is part of a study of CD8 T cell repertoires and HIV-1 epitope variants. On the study more broadly: Controls were a CMV, EBV and flu peptide pool, Ebola AY9 negative control, and no-peptide well.

The CDR3 runs 15 residues. CDR1 is MNHEY, CDR2 SMNVEV, per germline (reference sequence). V lost 1 base to trimming and J lost 0 bases, with 9 bases between them. The assay was immunoSEQ multiplex PCR, and TCRdb's table has in-frame clones only and misses some. The table has approximately 5,700 clones, approximately 61% seen once. This sequence originates from a male donor with HIV. The chain links TRBV27 to TRBJ1-1; no firm D call. Sequencing input: cultured CD8+ T cells derived from PBMCs. CDR3 coding DNA: TGTGCCAGCAGTTTATGGGGTGGGGTGAACACTGAAGCTTTCTTT. Encoded protein: CASSLWGGVNTEAFF.